This T cell receptor beta chain was sequenced for a study of blood T cell repertoires in COVID-19. Study context: Nucleic acid was either cDNA or gDNA, and it came from T cells, B-cell-depleted T cells, or PBMCs.

Profiled with immunoSEQ multiplex PCR; TCRdb holds only in-frame clones, not every one. The top ten hold 2.6% of the sample, which has about 320,000 clones, 90% seen once. Participants were aged roughly 18 to 89 years, lived in under 30 US areas, and enrolled virtually. Participants were placed into cohorts based on the clinical history they reported. Cohort 3 recovered donors had two negative PCRs, clearance, or symptom resolution. This clone was seen a single time. V was shortened by 0 bases and J by 5 bases, with 14 bases between the two germline ends. Germline V gives CDR1 SGDLS, CDR2 YYNGEE. CDR3 size: 15 residues.

The receptor was isolated from a man between 60 and 75 years old who had recovered from COVID-19. Material: PBMCs or T cells enriched from blood (not recorded which). The rearrangement uses TRBV9 and TRBJ1-1; TRBD1 is a possible D gene (6 bases). This CDR3 is CASSVGGQGRTEAFF. Written as DNA, the CDR3 is TGTGCCAGCAGCGTAGGAGGCCAGGGGAGAACTGAAGCTTTCTTT.